The rows below give T cell receptor beta chains drawn from one sample of a study of T cell repertoires in cytomegalovirus infection. These receptors are not linked to any known antigen. A single record per CDR3 protein comes from TCRdb applying MiXCR to the reads. The sample holds hundreds of thousands of distinct CDR3 sequences; 31% are singletons and the top ten take more than 13%. The material was cultured CD8+ T cells from PBMCs, obtained from culture after CMV antigen stimulation. These receptors originate from a human donor in good health (CMV status not recorded). Some clones in this sample may be carry-over from other donors' samples. The CDR3 runs from the conserved cysteine through the conserved F or W. A D gene is named only where the DNA matches it firmly. Clone size is shown for a subset of rows, as once, few, many or a class of expanded clone.

j_call: TRBJ2-3
d_call: NA
clone_size: once
v_call: TRBV20-1
cdr3_nt: TGCAGTGCCGACCGGGACACCTCAGATACGCAGTATTTT
cdr3_aa: CSADRDTSDTQYF

j_call: TRBJ1-1
d_call: NA
clone_size: few
v_call: TRBV5-6
cdr3_nt: TGTGCCAGCAGCTACCGGGACACTGACACTGAAGCTTTCTTT
cdr3_aa: CASSYRDTDTEAFF

j_call: TRBJ2-1
d_call: TRBD2
clone_size: many
v_call: TRBV7-8
cdr3_nt: TGTGCCAGCAGCTCCAGACACCGAGCGGGGCGAAACTACAATGAGCAGTTCTTC
cdr3_aa: CASSSRHRAGRNYNEQFF

j_call: TRBJ2-1
d_call: NA
clone_size: few
v_call: TRBV12-3/TRBV12-4
cdr3_nt: TGTGCCAGCAGTCCCTCTAGCAATCTGCAGTTCTTC
cdr3_aa: CASSPSSNLQFF

j_call: TRBJ1-1
d_call: NA
clone_size: few
v_call: TRBV6-5
cdr3_nt: TGTGCCAGCAGTTACATGGACAGACTGAACACTGAAGCTTTCTTT
cdr3_aa: CASSYMDRLNTEAFF

j_call: TRBJ2-7
d_call: NA
clone_size: few
v_call: TRBV5-5
cdr3_nt: TGTGCCAGCAGCGAGGGACCGCCTTGGAACTTC
cdr3_aa: CASSEGPPWNF

j_call: TRBJ1-4
d_call: NA
clone_size: few
v_call: TRBV6-2/TRBV6-3
cdr3_nt: TGTGCCAGCAGTTACTTGACCGAAAAACTGTTTTTT
cdr3_aa: CASSYLTEKLFF

j_call: TRBJ2-5
d_call: NA
clone_size: NA
v_call: TRBV5-4
cdr3_nt: TGTGCCAGCAGCTTGGAGTTTTCGGGACTGCCAGGGCGAGAGACCCAGTACTTC
cdr3_aa: CASSLEFSGLPGRETQYF

j_call: TRBJ2-1
d_call: NA
clone_size: NA
v_call: TRBV13
cdr3_nt: TGTGCCAGCAGCCCCCCCACGGGGGATGAGCAGTTCTTC
cdr3_aa: CASSPPTGDEQFF

j_call: TRBJ1-6
d_call: NA
clone_size: NA
v_call: TRBV6-6
cdr3_nt: TGTGCCAGCAGTCCGGGATCTCGGAGGACGAGCTCCTATAAATCACCCCTCCACTTT
cdr3_aa: CASSPGSRRTSSYKSPLHF

j_call: TRBJ1-5
d_call: NA
clone_size: NA
v_call: TRBV4-1
cdr3_nt: TGTGCCAGCAGCCAAGGCTTCGTCTCCGGTCCCTGGGGTAATCAGCCCCAGCATTTT
cdr3_aa: CASSQGFVSGPWGNQPQHF

j_call: TRBJ2-3
d_call: NA
clone_size: once
v_call: TRBV20-1
cdr3_nt: TGCAGTGCTAGAGATCGTGGCCTACCGGCCACAGATACGCAGTATTTT
cdr3_aa: CSARDRGLPATDTQYF

j_call: TRBJ2-2
d_call: TRBD2
clone_size: many
v_call: TRBV7-6
cdr3_nt: TGTGCCAGCAGCTTAGCGGGGACTAGCGGGGGCCCCTACCGAACCGGGGAGCTGTTTTTT
cdr3_aa: CASSLAGTSGGPYRTGELFF

j_call: TRBJ2-1
d_call: TRBD2
clone_size: few
v_call: TRBV27
cdr3_nt: TGTGCCAGCAGTTTAAACGGGGGGATAGAGACATTCAATGAGCAGTTCTTC
cdr3_aa: CASSLNGGIETFNEQFF

j_call: TRBJ1-6
d_call: NA
clone_size: once
v_call: TRBV6-2/TRBV6-3
cdr3_nt: TGTGCCAGCATGGAACGCCTCTCCTATAATTCACCCCTCCACTTT
cdr3_aa: CASMERLSYNSPLHF

j_call: TRBJ2-2
d_call: NA
clone_size: NA
v_call: TRBV15
cdr3_nt: TGTGCCACCAGCAGAGCCCCGGGACACCCAAACACCGGGGAGCTGTTTTTT
cdr3_aa: CATSRAPGHPNTGELFF

j_call: TRBJ1-2
d_call: NA
clone_size: NA
v_call: TRBV7-4
cdr3_nt: TGTGCCAGCAGCACCTCGGGACTTGCGAGAAGCTATGGCTACACCTTC
cdr3_aa: CASSTSGLARSYGYTF

j_call: TRBJ2-6
d_call: NA
clone_size: few
v_call: TRBV5-1
cdr3_nt: TGCGCCAGCAGCGAAATGGACTCTGGGGCCAACGTCCTGACTTTC
cdr3_aa: CASSEMDSGANVLTF

j_call: TRBJ1-1
d_call: NA
clone_size: few
v_call: TRBV9
cdr3_nt: TGTGCCAGCAGCGGGGAACCTTTGAACACTGAAGCTTTCTTT
cdr3_aa: CASSGEPLNTEAFF

j_call: TRBJ2-1
d_call: NA
clone_size: NA
v_call: TRBV20-1
cdr3_nt: TGCAGTGCTGTTTGGGCGCTCCTTAGCTACAATGAGCAGTTCTTC
cdr3_aa: CSAVWALLSYNEQFF

j_call: TRBJ2-4
d_call: NA
clone_size: many
v_call: TRBV6-1
cdr3_nt: TGTGCCAGCAGCCCCGGGGGGACATCCTTAGCCAAAAACATTCAGTACTTC
cdr3_aa: CASSPGGTSLAKNIQYF

j_call: TRBJ2-3
d_call: TRBD2
clone_size: NA
v_call: TRBV9
cdr3_nt: TGTGCCAGCAGCACCCACGGACTAGCGGGGACGATTAGTGATACGCAGTATTTT
cdr3_aa: CASSTHGLAGTISDTQYF

j_call: TRBJ2-1
d_call: NA
clone_size: few
v_call: TRBV27
cdr3_nt: TGTGCCAGCAGTTTATTTTTTGGGGACCCCAGGGATAATGAGCAGTTCTTC
cdr3_aa: CASSLFFGDPRDNEQFF

j_call: TRBJ2-1
d_call: NA
clone_size: NA
v_call: TRBV6-5
cdr3_nt: TGTGCCAGCAGCGACTTCGCCGGCTCCTACAATGAGCAGTTCTTC
cdr3_aa: CASSDFAGSYNEQFF

j_call: TRBJ2-1
d_call: NA
clone_size: many
v_call: TRBV7-2
cdr3_nt: TGTGCCAGCAGCCGGACCTCCACCTACAATGAGCAGTTCTTC
cdr3_aa: CASSRTSTYNEQFF

j_call: TRBJ1-1
d_call: NA
clone_size: NA
v_call: TRBV28
cdr3_nt: TGTGCCAGCAAACCTCAGATGAACACTGAAGCTTTCTTT
cdr3_aa: CASKPQMNTEAFF

j_call: TRBJ1-1
d_call: TRBD1
clone_size: NA
v_call: TRBV7-9
cdr3_nt: TGTGCCAGCAGCTTAGAACCGGGACAGGGTCTGAACACTGAAGCTTTCTTT
cdr3_aa: CASSLEPGQGLNTEAFF

j_call: TRBJ1-1
d_call: NA
clone_size: NA
v_call: TRBV7-9
cdr3_nt: TGTGCCAGCAGCCCGACCTTTTCGACAGTCGCACCTGGCGCTTTCTTT
cdr3_aa: CASSPTFSTVAPGAFF

j_call: TRBJ1-2
d_call: NA
clone_size: few
v_call: TRBV19
cdr3_nt: TGTGCCAGTAGTAGGGGTGGGGGCGCCTTCAGTGATGGCTACACCTTC
cdr3_aa: CASSRGGGAFSDGYTF

j_call: TRBJ1-6
d_call: NA
clone_size: NA
v_call: TRBV7-9
cdr3_nt: TGTGCCAGCAGCTTAGCGGGGGGAATGGACTATAATTCACCCCTCCACTTT
cdr3_aa: CASSLAGGMDYNSPLHF

j_call: TRBJ2-3
d_call: NA
clone_size: many
v_call: TRBV25-1
cdr3_nt: TGTGCCAGCAGTGAATATCGAAGCACAGATACGCAGTATTTT
cdr3_aa: CASSEYRSTDTQYF

j_call: TRBJ2-5
d_call: NA
clone_size: few
v_call: TRBV7-9
cdr3_nt: TGTGCCAGCAGCCTACCTCCAGGTACAGACCAAGAGACCCAGTACTTC
cdr3_aa: CASSLPPGTDQETQYF

j_call: TRBJ2-1
d_call: NA
clone_size: NA
v_call: TRBV5-5
cdr3_nt: TGTGCCAGCAGCTTGGTCGGACTAGGGGGCGCTTCAGCCTACAATGAGCAGTTCTTC
cdr3_aa: CASSLVGLGGASAYNEQFF

j_call: TRBJ1-5
d_call: NA
clone_size: NA
v_call: TRBV28
cdr3_nt: TGTGCCAGCAATGGGGAAGAATGGAGCAATCAGCCCCAGCATTTT
cdr3_aa: CASNGEEWSNQPQHF

j_call: TRBJ1-6
d_call: TRBD1
clone_size: many
v_call: TRBV7-2
cdr3_nt: TGTGCCAGCAGCGCCTATCCCGGGACAGGGAAGGGTTCACCCCTCCACTTT
cdr3_aa: CASSAYPGTGKGSPLHF

j_call: TRBJ2-5
d_call: NA
clone_size: few
v_call: TRBV15
cdr3_nt: TGTGCCACCAGCACGGACAGCAATCAACAAGAGACCCAGTACTTC
cdr3_aa: CATSTDSNQQETQYF

j_call: TRBJ2-1
d_call: TRBD2
clone_size: NA
v_call: TRBV10-3
cdr3_nt: TGTGCCATCAGTGTCGGCGGGAGCTCCTACAATGAGCAGTTCTTC
cdr3_aa: CAISVGGSSYNEQFF

j_call: TRBJ2-1
d_call: NA
clone_size: NA
v_call: TRBV9
cdr3_nt: TGTGCCAGCAGCTTTCGAGAGAGGGGTTGGCTGAACAATGAGCAGTTCTTC
cdr3_aa: CASSFRERGWLNNEQFF

j_call: TRBJ1-1
d_call: NA
clone_size: few
v_call: TRBV7-6
cdr3_nt: TGTGCCAGCAGCCGACTGAGAGGACTGAACACTGAAGCTTTCTTT
cdr3_aa: CASSRLRGLNTEAFF

j_call: TRBJ2-7
d_call: TRBD1
clone_size: NA
v_call: TRBV19
cdr3_nt: TGTGCCAGTAGTATAGCGGGACAGTGGAACGAGCAGTACTTC
cdr3_aa: CASSIAGQWNEQYF

j_call: TRBJ2-2
d_call: NA
clone_size: NA
v_call: TRBV6-2/TRBV6-3
cdr3_nt: TGTGCCAGCAGTGCGGTTCAGGGTGGAGCGAACACCGGGGAGCTGTTTTTT
cdr3_aa: CASSAVQGGANTGELFF

j_call: TRBJ2-5
d_call: TRBD1
clone_size: NA
v_call: TRBV5-5
cdr3_nt: TGTGCCAGCAGCGAGGGACAGGGGGAAGAGACCCAGTACTTC
cdr3_aa: CASSEGQGEETQYF

j_call: TRBJ2-5
d_call: NA
clone_size: few
v_call: TRBV12-3/TRBV12-4
cdr3_nt: TGTGCCAGCAGTGCAGAGGGCCGTCAAGAGACCCAGTACTTC
cdr3_aa: CASSAEGRQETQYF

j_call: TRBJ1-1
d_call: NA
clone_size: NA
v_call: TRBV27
cdr3_nt: TGTGCCAGCAGTCTTAGGGGGGGGTTAGCAACTGAAGCTTTCTTT
cdr3_aa: CASSLRGGLATEAFF

j_call: TRBJ1-1
d_call: NA
clone_size: NA
v_call: TRBV7-4
cdr3_nt: TGTGCCAGCATCGACATTCGGGGCACTGAAGCTTTCTTT
cdr3_aa: CASIDIRGTEAFF

j_call: TRBJ2-7
d_call: TRBD1
clone_size: NA
v_call: TRBV27
cdr3_nt: TGTGCCAGCAGTACTCTGACAGGGGGCCCCTACGAGCAGTACTTC
cdr3_aa: CASSTLTGGPYEQYF

j_call: TRBJ1-2
d_call: TRBD1
clone_size: few
v_call: TRBV4-1
cdr3_nt: TGCGCCAGCAGCCAAGAACGGGGTGACAGGGGGCAAGGCTACACCTTC
cdr3_aa: CASSQERGDRGQGYTF

j_call: TRBJ1-5
d_call: NA
clone_size: NA
v_call: TRBV7-9
cdr3_nt: TGTGCCAGCAGCTCAACGGACTATCTAAATCAGCCCCAGCATTTT
cdr3_aa: CASSSTDYLNQPQHF

j_call: TRBJ1-2
d_call: TRBD1
clone_size: NA
v_call: TRBV5-6
cdr3_nt: TGTGCCAGCAGCAGTACAGGGGGCATTGGCTACACCTTC
cdr3_aa: CASSSTGGIGYTF

j_call: TRBJ1-1
d_call: NA
clone_size: many
v_call: TRBV7-8
cdr3_nt: TGTGCCAGCAGCTCCCCCGGCGATACCTTTCAATTGAACACTGAAGCTTTCTTT
cdr3_aa: CASSSPGDTFQLNTEAFF

j_call: TRBJ2-5
d_call: TRBD2
clone_size: few
v_call: TRBV7-6
cdr3_nt: TGTGCCAGCAGCTTGCTGACTAGCGGGGTGTGGGAGACCCAGTACTTC
cdr3_aa: CASSLLTSGVWETQYF

j_call: TRBJ2-1
d_call: NA
clone_size: NA
v_call: TRBV13
cdr3_nt: TGTGCCAGCAGCTTATTGGTAGGGAACAATGAGCAGTTCTTC
cdr3_aa: CASSLLVGNNEQFF

j_call: TRBJ2-3
d_call: TRBD2
clone_size: many
v_call: TRBV12-3/TRBV12-4
cdr3_nt: TGTGCCAGCAGCTCTTCCTCCGGGACTAGCGGACACACAGATACGCAGTATTTT
cdr3_aa: CASSSSSGTSGHTDTQYF

j_call: TRBJ1-4
d_call: NA
clone_size: NA
v_call: TRBV7-9
cdr3_nt: TGTGCCAGCAGCCCTTTGTCCCCAGGTGATGAAAAACTGTTTTTT
cdr3_aa: CASSPLSPGDEKLFF

j_call: TRBJ2-5
d_call: TRBD2
clone_size: many
v_call: TRBV7-2
cdr3_nt: TGTGCCAGCAGCTTAGCTAGGCTAATTGGGGCTAGCGGGGTAGAAGAGACCCAGTACTTC
cdr3_aa: CASSLARLIGASGVEETQYF